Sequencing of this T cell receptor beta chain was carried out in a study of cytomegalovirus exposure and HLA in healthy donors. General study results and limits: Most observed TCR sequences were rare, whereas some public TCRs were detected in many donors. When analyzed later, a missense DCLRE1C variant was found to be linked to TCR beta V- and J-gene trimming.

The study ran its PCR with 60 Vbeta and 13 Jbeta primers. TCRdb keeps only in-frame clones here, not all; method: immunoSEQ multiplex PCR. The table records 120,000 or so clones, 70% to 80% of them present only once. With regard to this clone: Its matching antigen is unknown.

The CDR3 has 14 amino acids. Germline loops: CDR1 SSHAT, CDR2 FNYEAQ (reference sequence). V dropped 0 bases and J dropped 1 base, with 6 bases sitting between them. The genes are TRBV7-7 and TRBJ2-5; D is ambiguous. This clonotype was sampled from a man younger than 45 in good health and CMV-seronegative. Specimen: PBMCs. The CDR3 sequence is CASSLAAVQETQYF. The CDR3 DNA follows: TGTGCCAGCAGCTTAGCGGCAGTCCAAGAGACCCAGTACTTC.